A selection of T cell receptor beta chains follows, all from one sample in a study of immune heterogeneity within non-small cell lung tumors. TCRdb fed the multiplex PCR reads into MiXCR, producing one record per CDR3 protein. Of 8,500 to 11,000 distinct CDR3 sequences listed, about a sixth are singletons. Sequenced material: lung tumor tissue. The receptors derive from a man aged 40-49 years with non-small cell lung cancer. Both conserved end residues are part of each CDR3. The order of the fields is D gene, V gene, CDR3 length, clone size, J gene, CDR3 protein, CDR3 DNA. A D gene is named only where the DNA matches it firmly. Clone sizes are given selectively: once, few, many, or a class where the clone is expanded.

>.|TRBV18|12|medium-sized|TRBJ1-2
CASSPPVARYTF
TGTGCCAGCTCACCACCCGTGGCACGCTACACCTTC
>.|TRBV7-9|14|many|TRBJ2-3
CASSLPPAGDTQYF
TGTGCCAGCAGCTTACCCCCCGCTGGAGATACGCAGTATTTT
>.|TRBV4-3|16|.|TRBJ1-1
CASSQAKQGVSTEAFF
TGCGCCAGCAGCCAAGCTAAACAGGGAGTAAGCACTGAAGCTTTCTTT
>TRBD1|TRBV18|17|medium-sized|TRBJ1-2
CASSPPVVRGGIYGYTF
TGTGCCAGCTCACCACCGGTGGTCAGGGGGGGCATCTATGGCTACACCTTC
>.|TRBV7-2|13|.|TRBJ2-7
CASSLGENYEQYF
TGTGCCAGCAGCTTGGGCGAGAACTACGAGCAGTACTTC
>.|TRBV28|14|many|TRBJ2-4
CASSESLVKNIQYF
TGTGCCAGCAGTGAAAGTTTGGTCAAAAACATTCAGTACTTC
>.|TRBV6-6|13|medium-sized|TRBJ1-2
CASSYQTDYGYTF
TGTGCCAGCAGTTACCAGACGGACTATGGCTACACCTTC
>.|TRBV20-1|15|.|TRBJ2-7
CSARVTDRVFYEQYF
TGCAGTGCTAGAGTAACGGACAGAGTTTTCTACGAGCAGTACTTC
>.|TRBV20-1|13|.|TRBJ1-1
CSPGLSMNTEAFF
TGCAGTCCAGGTCTGAGCATGAACACTGAAGCTTTCTTT
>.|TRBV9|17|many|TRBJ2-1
CASSAFELIRAYNEQFF
TGTGCCAGCAGCGCCTTTGAGTTGATTCGGGCCTACAATGAGCAGTTCTTC
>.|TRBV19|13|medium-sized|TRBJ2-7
CASSTLGAREQYF
TGTGCCAGTAGTACCCTCGGGGCCCGGGAGCAGTACTTC
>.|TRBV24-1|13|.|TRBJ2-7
CATSGLGAHEQYF
TGTGCCACCAGTGGTCTCGGGGCCCACGAGCAGTACTTC
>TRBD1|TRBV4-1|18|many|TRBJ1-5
CASSQDIRQGGGNQPQHF
TGCGCCAGCAGCCAAGATATTAGACAGGGCGGTGGCAATCAGCCCCAGCATTTT
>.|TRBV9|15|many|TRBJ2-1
CASSMFGYSYNEQFF
TGTGCCAGCAGCATGTTCGGATACTCCTACAATGAGCAGTTCTTC
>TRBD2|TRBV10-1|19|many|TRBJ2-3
CASGYRTSGGLPYTDTQYF
TGCGCCAGCGGATACCGGACTAGCGGGGGATTACCCTACACAGATACGCAGTATTTT
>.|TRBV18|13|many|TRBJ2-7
CASSPLRAYEQYF
TGTGCCAGCTCACCACTACGGGCCTACGAGCAGTACTTC
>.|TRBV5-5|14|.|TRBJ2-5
CASTALDKRGTQYF
TGTGCCAGCACCGCCCTGGACAAAAGAGGGACCCAGTACTTC
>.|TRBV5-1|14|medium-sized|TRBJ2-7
CASSIQDPSYEQYF
TGCGCCAGCAGTATCCAGGACCCGTCCTACGAGCAGTACTTC
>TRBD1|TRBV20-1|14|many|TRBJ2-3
CSATDRGGTDTQYF
TGCAGTGCAACAGACAGGGGGGGCACAGATACGCAGTATTTT
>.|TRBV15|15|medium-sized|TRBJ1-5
CATSNIKGSNQPQHF
TGTGCCACCAGCAACATTAAAGGAAGCAATCAGCCCCAGCATTTT
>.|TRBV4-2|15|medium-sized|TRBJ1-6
CASSHGQGNNSPLHF
TGTGCCAGCAGCCACGGCCAGGGGAATAATTCACCCCTCCACTTT
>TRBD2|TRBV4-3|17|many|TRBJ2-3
CASSHVLTSGRGNTQYF
TGCGCCAGCAGCCACGTTCTAACTAGCGGGAGAGGGAATACGCAGTATTTT
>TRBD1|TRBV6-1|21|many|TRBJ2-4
CASSEVRQGANLRLAKNIQYF
TGTGCCAGCAGTGAAGTACGGCAGGGGGCGAATCTCCGACTAGCCAAAAACATTCAGTACTTC
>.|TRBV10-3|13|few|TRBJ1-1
CAIIDVRDTEAFF
TGTGCCATCATTGACGTCAGAGACACTGAAGCTTTCTTT
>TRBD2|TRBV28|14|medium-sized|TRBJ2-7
CASSFSGGVYEQYF
TGTGCCAGCAGTTTTAGCGGGGGGGTCTACGAGCAGTACTTC
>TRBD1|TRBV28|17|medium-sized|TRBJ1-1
CASSLPLLDRGLPEAFF
TGTGCCAGCAGTTTACCCCTACTAGACAGGGGGCTTCCTGAAGCTTTCTTT
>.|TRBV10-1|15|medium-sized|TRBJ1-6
CASSPGSSGNSPLHF
TGCGCCAGCAGTCCAGGGTCCTCGGGTAATTCACCCCTCCACTTT
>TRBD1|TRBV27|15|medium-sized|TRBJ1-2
CASSQSGTGVYGYTF
TGTGCCAGCAGTCAGTCCGGGACAGGGGTCTATGGCTACACCTTC
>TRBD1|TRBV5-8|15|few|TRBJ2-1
CASSLVDRMDNEQFF
TGTGCCAGCAGCTTGGTGGACAGGATGGACAATGAGCAGTTCTTC
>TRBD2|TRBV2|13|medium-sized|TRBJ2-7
CASITGTIYEQYF
TGTGCCAGCATTACCGGGACTATCTACGAGCAGTACTTC
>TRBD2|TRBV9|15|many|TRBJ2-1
CASSVEAGGFNEQFF
TGTGCCAGCAGCGTAGAAGCGGGGGGTTTCAATGAGCAGTTCTTC
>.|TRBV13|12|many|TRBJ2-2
CASSPLTGELFF
TGTGCCAGCAGCCCCCTAACCGGGGAGCTGTTTTTT
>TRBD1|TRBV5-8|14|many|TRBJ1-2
CASSQRQGTYGYTF
TGTGCCAGCAGCCAGCGACAGGGAACGTATGGCTACACTTTC
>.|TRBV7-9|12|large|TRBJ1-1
CASSLSGTEAFF
TGTGCCAGCAGCTTGAGCGGGACTGAAGCTTTCTTT
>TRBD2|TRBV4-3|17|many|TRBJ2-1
CASSQDGAGGPDNEQFF
TGCGCCAGCAGCCAAGATGGGGCGGGAGGGCCGGATAATGAGCAGTTCTTC
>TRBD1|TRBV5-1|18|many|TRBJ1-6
CASSYINRGSSYNSPLHF
TGCGCCAGCAGCTACATCAACAGGGGGAGTTCCTATAATTCACCCCTCCACTTT
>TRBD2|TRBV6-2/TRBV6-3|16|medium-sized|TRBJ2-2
CASSWSLAGETGELFF
TGTGCCAGCAGTTGGTCACTAGCGGGAGAAACCGGGGAGCTGTTTTTT
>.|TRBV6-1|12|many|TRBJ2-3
CASKTGTDTQYF
TGTGCCAGCAAGACAGGAACAGATACGCAGTATTTT
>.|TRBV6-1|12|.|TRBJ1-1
CASWGSHTEAFF
TGTGCCAGCTGGGGGTCCCACACTGAAGCTTTCTTT
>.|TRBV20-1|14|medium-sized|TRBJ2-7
CSAKGTLSSYEQYF
TGCAGTGCTAAGGGGACTCTAAGCTCCTACGAGCAGTACTTC
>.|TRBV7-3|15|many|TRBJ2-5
CASSLIPSIGETQYF
TGTGCCAGCAGCTTAATCCCTAGCATAGGAGAGACCCAGTACTTC
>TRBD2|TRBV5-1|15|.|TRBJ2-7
CASSAGLAGVYEQYF
TGCGCCAGCAGCGCCGGACTAGCGGGAGTTTACGAGCAGTACTTC
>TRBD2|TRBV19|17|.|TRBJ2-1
CAISTSGSGLGYNEQFF
TGTGCCATTTCGACTAGCGGGAGCGGGCTGGGCTACAATGAGCAGTTCTTC
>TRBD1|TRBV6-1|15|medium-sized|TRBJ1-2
CASSFEEGAGYGYTF
TGTGCCAGCAGTTTCGAGGAGGGGGCAGGATATGGCTACACCTTC
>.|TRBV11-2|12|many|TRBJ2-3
CASSLNSDTQYF
TGTGCCAGCAGCCTAAACTCAGATACGCAGTATTTT
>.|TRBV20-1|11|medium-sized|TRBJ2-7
CSARGDREQYF
TGCAGTGCTAGAGGCGACAGGGAGCAGTACTTC
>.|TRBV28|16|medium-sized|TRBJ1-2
CASSSPPTGFDYGYTF
TGTGCCAGCAGTTCCCCTCCCACAGGTTTCGACTATGGCTACACCTTC
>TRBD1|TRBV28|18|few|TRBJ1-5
CASSFLRVRTGSNQPQHF
TGTGCCAGCAGTTTCCTACGAGTGCGGACAGGGTCGAATCAGCCCCAGCATTTT
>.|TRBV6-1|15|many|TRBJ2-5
CASSGSRGFQETQYF
TGTGCCAGCAGTGGGTCGCGGGGATTCCAAGAGACCCAGTACTTC